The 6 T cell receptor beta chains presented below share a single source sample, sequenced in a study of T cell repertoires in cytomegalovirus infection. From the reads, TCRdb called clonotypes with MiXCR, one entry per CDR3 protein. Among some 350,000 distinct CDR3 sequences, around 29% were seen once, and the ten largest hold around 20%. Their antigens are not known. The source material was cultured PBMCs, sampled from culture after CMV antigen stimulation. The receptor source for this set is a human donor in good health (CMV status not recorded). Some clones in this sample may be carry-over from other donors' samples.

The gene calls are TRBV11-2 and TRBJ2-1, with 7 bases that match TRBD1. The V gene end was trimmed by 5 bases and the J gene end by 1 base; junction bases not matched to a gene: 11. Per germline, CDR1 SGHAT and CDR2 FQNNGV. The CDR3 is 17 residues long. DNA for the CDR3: TGTGCCAGCAGCACTCGACAGGGTGAGTGGTCCTACAATGAGCAGTTCTTC. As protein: CASSTRQGEWSYNEQFF.

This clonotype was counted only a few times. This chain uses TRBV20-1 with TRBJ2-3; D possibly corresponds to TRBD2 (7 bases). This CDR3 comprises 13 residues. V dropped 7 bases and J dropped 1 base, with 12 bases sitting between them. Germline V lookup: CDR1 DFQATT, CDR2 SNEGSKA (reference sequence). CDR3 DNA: TGCAGTGTTGCGGGGGCCGGCACAGATACGCAGTATTTT. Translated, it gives CSVAGAGTDTQYF.

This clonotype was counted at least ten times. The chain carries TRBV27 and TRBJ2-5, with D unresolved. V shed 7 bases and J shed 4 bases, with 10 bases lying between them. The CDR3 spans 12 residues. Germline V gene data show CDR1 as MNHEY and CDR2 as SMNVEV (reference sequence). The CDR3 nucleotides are TGTGCCAGCATCTCAAGAGGAGAGACCCAGTACTTC. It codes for CASISRGETQYF.

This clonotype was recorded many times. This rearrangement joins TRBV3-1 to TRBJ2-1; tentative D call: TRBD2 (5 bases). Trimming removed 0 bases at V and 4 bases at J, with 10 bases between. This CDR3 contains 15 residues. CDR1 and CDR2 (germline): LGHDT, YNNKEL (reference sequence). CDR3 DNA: TGTGCCAGCAGCCAAGATCAAGCGGCGTACAATGAGCAGTTCTTC. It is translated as CASSQDQAAYNEQFF.

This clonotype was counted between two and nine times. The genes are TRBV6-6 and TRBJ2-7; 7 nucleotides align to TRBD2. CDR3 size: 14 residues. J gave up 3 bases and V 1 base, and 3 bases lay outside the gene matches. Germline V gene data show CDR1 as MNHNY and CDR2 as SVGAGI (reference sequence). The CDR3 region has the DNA TGTGCCAGCAGTTACTGGCGGGAGAACTACGAGCAGTACTTC. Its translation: CASSYWRENYEQYF.

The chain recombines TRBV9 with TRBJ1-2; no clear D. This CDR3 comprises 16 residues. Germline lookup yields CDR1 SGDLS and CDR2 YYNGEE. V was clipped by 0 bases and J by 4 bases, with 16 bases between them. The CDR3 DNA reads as TGTGCCAGCAGCGTAGGGGCACAAGGGATGGGCTATGGCTACACCTTC. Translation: CASSVGAQGMGYGYTF.